Following are 7 T cell receptor beta chains from one sample sequenced in a study of vaccination effects on CD4 cells after COVID-19. The method was immunoSEQ multiplex PCR; TCRdb's version includes in-frame clones alone and lacks a portion of them. In the table there are approximately 38,000 clones, around two thirds of which are singletons. No antigens are known for them. Expansion with viral peptide pools was applied to antigen-specific CD4+ T cells by the ViraFEST assay prior to sequencing. The authors isolated CD4+ T cells after around 9 days of culture. Between March and December 2020, the person had a SARS-CoV-2 infection that PCR confirmed. The sequencing here drew on CD4+ T cells from PBMCs cultured with a peptide pool, taken before COVID-19 vaccination. These receptors were taken from a human donor who had a prior SARS-CoV-2 infection.

This rearrangement joins TRBV6-2 or TRBV6-3 to TRBJ2-1; 10 bases are a match to TRBD2. Germline V gene data show CDR1 as MNHEY and CDR2 as SVGEGT. CDR3 size: 15 residues. The ends lost 5 bases at V and 4 bases at J; junction bases unmatched: 5. The CDR3 here is CASSRGTSVYNEQFF. The CDR3 DNA follows: TGTGCCAGCAGTCGCGGGACTAGCGTATACAATGAGCAGTTCTTC.

In DNA form, the CDR3 reads TGTGCCAGCAGCCAACCTGGGGCCGCCGGGGAGCTGTTTTTT. Translating gives CASSQPGAAGELFF. The V and J genes are TRBV3-1 (or the pseudogene TRBV3-2) and TRBJ2-2, with D possibly matching TRBD1 (5 bases). Germline V gene data show CDR1 as LGHDT and CDR2 as YNNKEL (reference sequence). Trimming cost V 2 bases and J 6 bases, with 10 bases left between them. The CDR3 length is 14 residues.

In its sample, this clone was seen once. The V and J genes are TRBV11-3 and TRBJ1-1; 7 nucleotides match TRBD1. The CDR3 has 15 amino acids. Germline lookup yields CDR1 SGHNT and CDR2 YENEEA. V shed 3 bases and J 0 bases; nucleotides not matched to a gene: 4. CDR3 sequence: CASSFEGQMNTEAFF. The CDR3 bases are TGTGCCAGCAGCTTTGAGGGACAGATGAACACTGAAGCTTTCTTT.

This clone was seen only a few times. V usage is TRBV20-1 and J usage is TRBJ1-1; unclear D gene. The V end lost 3 bases, the J end lost 10 bases, and 12 bases lay between the germline ends. The CDR3 contains 11 residues. The V gene's germline CDR1 is DFQATT and CDR2 SNEGSKA (reference sequence). CDR3 residues: CSASNVGGAFF. For the CDR3, the DNA is TGCAGTGCTAGTAATGTAGGAGGAGCTTTCTTT.

This clone was observed a single time. The chain employs TRBV29-1 and TRBJ2-6, with D possibly matching TRBD1 (5 bases). Deletions cut 3 bases from V and 4 bases from J, with 10 bases between. This CDR3 spans 14 amino acids. The germline gives CDR1 SQVTM, CDR2 ANQGSEA. CDR3 in amino acids: CSVDPGSGANVLTF. The CDR3, as DNA: TGCAGCGTTGATCCAGGGTCCGGGGCCAACGTCCTGACTTTC.

The chain is built from TRBV5-1 and TRBJ2-7, with D unclear. Looked up from germline, CDR1 is SGHRS and CDR2 is YFSETQ. This CDR3 contains 15 residues. The V end was cut by 0 bases, the J end by 6 bases, with 16 bases between. The CDR3 sequence: CASSLGSLDSREQYF. CDR3 coding DNA: TGCGCCAGCAGCTTGGGATCGCTAGACTCGCGCGAGCAGTACTTC.

The chain combines TRBV20-1 with TRBJ1-2; D uncertain. The CDR3 has 11 amino acids. Trimming took off 3 bases at V and 4 bases at J, with 6 bases between the two ends. Germline assignment: CDR1 DFQATT and CDR2 SNEGSKA (reference sequence). CDR3 protein: CSASFGYGYTF. CDR3 nucleotides: TGCAGTGCTAGTTTTGGCTATGGCTACACCTTC.